The 10 T cell receptor beta chains in this list originate from one sample, sequenced in a study of OX40 agonist ivuxolimab in advanced cancers. Data came from immunoSEQ multiplex PCR; TCRdb stores just in-frame clones and leaves some out. The sample lists 75,000 to 80,000 clones, about 83% occurring once. The input for sequencing was CD4+ or CD8+ T cells sorted from blood, taken in a trial of the OX40 agonist ivuxolimab. The origin of the receptors is an adult with an advanced solid tumor such as melanoma, head and neck, liver or kidney cancer.

In this sample, this clone turned up a few times. The DNA for the CDR3 is TGCAGCGTTGGGACGGGGCGGACTGAAGCTTTCTTT. Translating it yields CSVGTGRTEAFF. V usage is TRBV29-1 and J usage is TRBJ1-1, with a weak D call TRBD1 (5 bases). The CDR3 has 12 residues. The V end lost 4 bases, the J end lost 5 bases, and 11 bases lay between the germline ends. Looked up from germline, CDR1 is SQVTM and CDR2 is ANQGSEA.

This rearrangement joins TRBV5-1 to TRBJ1-4, with D possibly being TRBD1 (5 bases). V dropped 7 bases and J dropped 7 bases, with 14 bases sitting between them. Germline CDR1 is SGHRS and CDR2 is YFSETQ. The CDR3 totals 13 residues. CDR3 sequence (DNA): TGCGCCAGCTCCAGGGTCTTGGGTGAAAAACTGTTTTTT. Amino acid sequence: CASSRVLGEKLFF.

This rearrangement joins TRBV6-5 to TRBJ2-6; D ambiguous. The V gene's germline CDR1 is MNHEY and CDR2 SVGAGI. The length of the CDR3 is 15 residues. Trimming cost V 8 bases and J 0 bases, with 11 bases left between them. This CDR3 reads CASGRLSSGANVLTF. CDR3 bases: TGTGCCAGCGGAAGATTGAGCTCTGGGGCCAACGTCCTGACTTTC.

V usage is TRBV7-8 and J usage is TRBJ1-4; 7 bases align to TRBD1. There are 17 residues in the CDR3. V gave up 0 bases and J gave up 3 bases; unmatched junction bases: 7. Germline assignment: CDR1 SGHVS and CDR2 FQNEAQ. The CDR3 reads CASSLASGQLSNEKLFF. CDR3 sequence (DNA): TGTGCCAGCAGCTTAGCCTCGGGACAGCTCTCTAATGAAAAACTGTTTTTT.

This clone was picked up a small number of times. The chain couples TRBV19 to TRBJ2-3; tentative D call: TRBD1 (5 bases). Germline values: CDR1 LNHDA, CDR2 SQIVND (reference sequence). The germline V and J ends were trimmed by 7 bases and 0 bases, with 14 bases remaining between them. The CDR3 totals 15 residues. CDR3 region: CASTISPGSTDTQYF. The CDR3 DNA reads TGTGCCAGTACCATATCGCCAGGGAGCACAGATACGCAGTATTTT.

The J gene is TRBJ1-4, the V gene TRBV7-2, with unresolved D. In germline, CDR1 is SGHTA, CDR2 FQGNSA. V was clipped by 1 base and J by 7 bases, with 7 bases between them. CDR3 size: 13 residues. CDR3 bases: TGTGCCAGCAGCTTAGACGTACGTGAAAAACTGTTTTTT. Amino acid sequence: CASSLDVREKLFF.

V usage is TRBV5-1 and J usage is TRBJ2-2; no definite D call. Trimming removed 1 base at V and 6 bases at J, with 13 bases between. Germline V gene lookup returns CDR1 SGHRS and CDR2 YFSETQ. This CDR3 has 15 amino acids. The CDR3 DNA sequence: TGCGCCAGCAGCTTGTTTAGTATATCTCCCGGGGAGCTGTTTTTT. Translation: CASSLFSISPGELFF.

The CDR3 loop is CASSSGTAYGNTIYF. The CDR3 DNA reads TGTGCCAGCAGTTCGGGGACAGCCTATGGAAACACCATATATTTT. The rearrangement links TRBV28 to TRBJ1-3, with 7 nucleotides matching TRBD1. Germline CDR1 and CDR2: MDHEN and SYDVKM. The V segment lost 4 bases and the J segment 3 bases; nucleotides outside the gene matches: 6. The CDR3 is 15 amino acids. The full variable domain, its missing parts supplied by reference TRBV28 and TRBJ1-3, is DVKVTQSSRYLVKRTGEKVFLECVQDMDHENMFWYRQDPGLGLRLIYFSYDVKMKEKGDIPEGYSVSREKKERFSLILESASTNQTSMYLCASSSGTAYGNTIYFGEGSWLTVV.

This chain links TRBV7-9 with TRBJ2-7; 9 bases fit TRBD1. Germline V gives CDR1 SEHNR, CDR2 FQNEAQ (reference sequence). The V segment lost 4 bases and the J segment 7 bases; nucleotides outside the gene matches: 5. This CDR3 has 13 residues. The CDR3, as DNA: TGTGCCAGCAGCTCCGGGACAGGGTGGGAGCAGTACTTC. The encoded protein is CASSSGTGWEQYF.

V usage is TRBV6-6 and J usage is TRBJ2-2; no clear D gene. The CDR3 is 14 residues long. Germline CDR1 is MNHNY and CDR2 is SVGAGI (reference sequence). Trimming stripped 0 bases from V and 0 bases from J, with 2 bases between. The CDR3 nucleotides are TGTGCCAGCAGTTACTCTCCGAACACCGGGGAGCTGTTTTTT. It yields the protein CASSYSPNTGELFF.